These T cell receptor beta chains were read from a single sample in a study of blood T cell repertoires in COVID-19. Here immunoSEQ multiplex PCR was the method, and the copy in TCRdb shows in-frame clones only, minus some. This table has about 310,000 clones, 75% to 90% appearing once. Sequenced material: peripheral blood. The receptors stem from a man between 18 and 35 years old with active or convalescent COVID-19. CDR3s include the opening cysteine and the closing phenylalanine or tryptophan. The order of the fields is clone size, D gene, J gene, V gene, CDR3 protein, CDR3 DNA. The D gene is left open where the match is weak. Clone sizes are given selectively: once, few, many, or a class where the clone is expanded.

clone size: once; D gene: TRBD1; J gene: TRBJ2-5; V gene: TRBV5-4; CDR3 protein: CASSPGTGGYETQYF; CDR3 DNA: TGTGCCAGCAGCCCCGGGACAGGGGGTTATGAGACCCAGTACTTC
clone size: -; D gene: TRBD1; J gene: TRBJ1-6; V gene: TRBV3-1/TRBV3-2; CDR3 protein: CASRTGSNSPLHF; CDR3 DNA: TGTGCCAGTAGGACAGGGTCTAATTCACCCCTCCACTTT
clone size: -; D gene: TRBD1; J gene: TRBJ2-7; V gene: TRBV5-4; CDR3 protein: CASSPPGTGGTAGTYEQYF; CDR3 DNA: TGTGCCAGCAGCCCGCCCGGGACAGGGGGCACCGCGGGTACCTACGAGCAGTACTTC
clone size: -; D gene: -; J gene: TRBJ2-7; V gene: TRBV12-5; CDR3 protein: CASGPKHVTGKRAYEQYF; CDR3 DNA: TGTGCTAGTGGTCCCAAACACGTAACAGGGAAAAGGGCCTACGAGCAGTACTTC
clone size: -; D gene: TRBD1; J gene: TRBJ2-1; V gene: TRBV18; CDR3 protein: CASSPDRVNEQFF; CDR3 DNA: TGTGCCAGCTCACCCGACAGGGTCAATGAGCAGTTCTTC
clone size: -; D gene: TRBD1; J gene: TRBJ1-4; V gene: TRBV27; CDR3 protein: CASSLTGDGEKLFF; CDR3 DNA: TGTGCCAGCAGCCTGACAGGGGACGGGGAAAAACTGTTTTTT
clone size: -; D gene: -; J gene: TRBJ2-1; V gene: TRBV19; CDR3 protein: CASSADSSYNEQFF; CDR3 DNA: TGTGCCAGTAGTGCGGATAGCTCCTACAATGAGCAGTTCTTC
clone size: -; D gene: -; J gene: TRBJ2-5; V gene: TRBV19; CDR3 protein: CASSKDGGIQGTQYF; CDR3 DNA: TGTGCCAGTAGCAAGGACGGCGGGATTCAAGGTACCCAGTACTTC
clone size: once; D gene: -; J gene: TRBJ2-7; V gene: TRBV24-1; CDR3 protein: CATSDPRGKPYEQYF; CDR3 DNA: TGTGCCACCAGTGATCCCAGGGGTAAACCCTACGAGCAGTACTTC
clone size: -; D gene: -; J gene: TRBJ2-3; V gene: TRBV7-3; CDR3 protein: CASSLNRVRTDTQYF; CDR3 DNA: TGTGCCAGCAGCTTAAACCGGGTACGCACAGATACGCAGTATTTT
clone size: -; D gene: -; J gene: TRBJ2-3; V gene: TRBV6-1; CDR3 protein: CASSEAAGSTDTQYF; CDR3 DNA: TGTGCCAGCAGTGAAGCTGCAGGGAGCACAGATACGCAGTATTTT
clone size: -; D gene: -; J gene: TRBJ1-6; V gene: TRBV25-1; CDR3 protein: CASSDSGSSYNSPLHF; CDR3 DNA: TGTGCCAGCAGCGATAGTGGTAGCTCCTATAATTCACCCCTCCACTTT
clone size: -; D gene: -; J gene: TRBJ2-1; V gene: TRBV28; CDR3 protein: CASSYLSSYNEQFF; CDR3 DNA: TGTGCCAGCAGTTACCTGAGCTCCTACAATGAGCAGTTCTTC
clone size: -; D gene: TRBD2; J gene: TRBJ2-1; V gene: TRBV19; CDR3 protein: CASSMGLAGGPVYNEQFF; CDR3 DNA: TGTGCCAGTAGTATGGGACTAGCGGGAGGGCCAGTGTACAATGAGCAGTTCTTC
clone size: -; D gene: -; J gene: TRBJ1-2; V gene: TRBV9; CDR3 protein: CASSVDKSGDGYGYTF; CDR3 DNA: TGTGCCAGCAGCGTAGACAAGTCAGGGGACGGGTATGGCTACACCTTC
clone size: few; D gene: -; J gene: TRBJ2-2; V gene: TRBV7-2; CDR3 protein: CASSPRQVNTGELFF; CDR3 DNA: TGTGCCAGCAGCCCCCGACAGGTGAACACCGGGGAGCTGTTTTTT
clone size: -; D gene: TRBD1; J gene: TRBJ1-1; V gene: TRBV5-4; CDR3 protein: CASSNRGSTEAFF; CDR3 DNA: TGTGCCAGCAGCAACAGGGGTTCCACTGAAGCTTTCTTT
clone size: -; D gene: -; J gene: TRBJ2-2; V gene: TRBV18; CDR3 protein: CASSPFGGELFF; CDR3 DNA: TGTGCCAGCTCACCATTCGGCGGGGAGCTGTTTTTT
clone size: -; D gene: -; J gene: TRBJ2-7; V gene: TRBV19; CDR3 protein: CASSIRGTYEQYF; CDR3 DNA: TGTGCCAGTAGTATCCGGGGAACCTACGAGCAGTACTTC
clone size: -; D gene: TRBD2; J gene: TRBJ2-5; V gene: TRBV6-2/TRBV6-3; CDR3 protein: CASSLLTSGRRGETQYF; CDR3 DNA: TGTGCCAGCAGTCTTCTTACTAGCGGGAGACGCGGAGAGACCCAGTACTTC
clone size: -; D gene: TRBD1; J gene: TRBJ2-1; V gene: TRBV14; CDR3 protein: CASSQDPYPLRPWDRTPNEQFF; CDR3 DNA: TGTGCCAGCAGCCAAGACCCTTACCCCCTGAGGCCCTGGGACAGGACTCCTAATGAGCAGTTCTTC
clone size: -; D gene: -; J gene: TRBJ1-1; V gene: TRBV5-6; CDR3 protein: CASSFFRTEAFF; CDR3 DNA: TGTGCCAGCAGCTTTTTCAGAACTGAAGCTTTCTTT
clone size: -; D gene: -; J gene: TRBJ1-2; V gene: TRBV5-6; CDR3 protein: CASSLWSGYGYTF; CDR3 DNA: TGTGCCAGCAGCTTGTGGAGTGGGTATGGCTACACCTTC
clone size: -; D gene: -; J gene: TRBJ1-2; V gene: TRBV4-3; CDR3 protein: CASSQDFSVGYTF; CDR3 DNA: TGCGCCAGCAGCCAAGATTTCTCTGTTGGCTACACCTTC
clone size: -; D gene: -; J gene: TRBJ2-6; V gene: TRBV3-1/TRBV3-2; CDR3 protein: CASSHPTVGANVLTF; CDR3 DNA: TGTGCCAGCAGCCATCCGACAGTTGGGGCCAACGTCCTGACTTTC
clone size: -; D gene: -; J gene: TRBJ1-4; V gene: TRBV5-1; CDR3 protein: CASSLGLRVATNEKLFF; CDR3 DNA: TGCGCCAGCAGCTTGGGGTTAAGAGTTGCAACTAATGAAAAACTGTTTTTT
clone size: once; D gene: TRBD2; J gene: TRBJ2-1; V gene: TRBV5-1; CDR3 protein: CASSREVSGALYEQFF; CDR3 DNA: TGCGCCAGCAGCCGGGAAGTTAGCGGGGCGTTATATGAGCAGTTCTTC
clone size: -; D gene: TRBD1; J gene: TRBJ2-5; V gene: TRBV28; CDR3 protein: CASSFFGTGGGLQETQYF; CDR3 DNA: TGTGCCAGCAGTTTCTTTGGGACAGGGGGCGGATTACAAGAGACCCAGTACTTC
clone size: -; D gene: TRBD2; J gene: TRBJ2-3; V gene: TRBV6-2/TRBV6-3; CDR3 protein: CASSHGLAGTGDTQYF; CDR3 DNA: TGTGCCAGCAGTCACGGACTAGCGGGGACTGGGGATACGCAGTATTTT
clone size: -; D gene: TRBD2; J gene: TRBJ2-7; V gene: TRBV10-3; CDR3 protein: CATWKGTSGRVFYEQYF; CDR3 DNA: TGTGCCACCTGGAAAGGGACTAGCGGGAGGGTTTTCTACGAGCAGTACTTC
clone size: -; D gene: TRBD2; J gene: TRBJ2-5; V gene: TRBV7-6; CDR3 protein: CASSGGRTSELKYF; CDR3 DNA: TGTGCCAGCAGCGGTGGTAGGACTAGCGAGCTGAAGTACTTC
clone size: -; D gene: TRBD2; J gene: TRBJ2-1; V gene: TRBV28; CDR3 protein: CASRRIAGGPYNEQFF; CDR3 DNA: TGTGCCAGCAGGCGGATAGCGGGAGGCCCCTACAATGAGCAGTTCTTC
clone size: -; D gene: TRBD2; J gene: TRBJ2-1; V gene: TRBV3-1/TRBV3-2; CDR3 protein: CASSQDPTRGLAGHLGPYNEQFF; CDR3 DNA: TGTGCCAGCAGCCAAGATCCGACTCGGGGACTAGCGGGACACTTGGGGCCCTACAATGAGCAGTTCTTC